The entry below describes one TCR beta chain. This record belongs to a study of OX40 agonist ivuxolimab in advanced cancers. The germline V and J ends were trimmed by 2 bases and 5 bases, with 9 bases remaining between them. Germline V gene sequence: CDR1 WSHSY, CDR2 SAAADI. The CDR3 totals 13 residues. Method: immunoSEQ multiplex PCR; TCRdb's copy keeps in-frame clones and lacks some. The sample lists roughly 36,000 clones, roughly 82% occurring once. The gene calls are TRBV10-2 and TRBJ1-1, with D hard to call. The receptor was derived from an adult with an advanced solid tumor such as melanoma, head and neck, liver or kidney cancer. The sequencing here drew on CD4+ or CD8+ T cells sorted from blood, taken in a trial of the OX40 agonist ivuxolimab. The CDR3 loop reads CASSEVRITEAFF. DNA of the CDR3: TGCGCCAGCAGTGAGGTTAGGATTACTGAAGCTTTCTTT.